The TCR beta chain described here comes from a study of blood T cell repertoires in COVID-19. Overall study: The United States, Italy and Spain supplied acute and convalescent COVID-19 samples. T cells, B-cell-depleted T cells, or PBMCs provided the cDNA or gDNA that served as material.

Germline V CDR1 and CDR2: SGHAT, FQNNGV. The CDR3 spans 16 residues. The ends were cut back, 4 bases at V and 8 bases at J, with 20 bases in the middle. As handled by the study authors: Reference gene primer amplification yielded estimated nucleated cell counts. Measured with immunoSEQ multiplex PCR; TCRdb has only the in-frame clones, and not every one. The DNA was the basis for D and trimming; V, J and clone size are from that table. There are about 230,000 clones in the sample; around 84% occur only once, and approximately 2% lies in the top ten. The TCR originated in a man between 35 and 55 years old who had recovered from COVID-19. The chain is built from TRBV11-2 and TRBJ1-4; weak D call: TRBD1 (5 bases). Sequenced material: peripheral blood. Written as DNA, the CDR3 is TGTGCCAGCAGCTCCCCCCTGGGGGGGACGGGAGAAAAACTGTTTTTT. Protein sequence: CASSSPLGGTGEKLFF.